These T cell receptor beta chains were read from a single sample in a study of post-analysis software for immune sequencing data. Using its own MiXCR run on the PCR reads, TCRdb lists one record per CDR3 protein. In the table there are approximately 250,000 distinct CDR3 sequences, 30% to 45% of which are singletons. Sequenced material: blood. The receptors derive from a girl aged 10-17 years with multiple sclerosis. Each CDR3 is given with its conserved first and last residue. D genes are given only for firm matches. Rows give clone size only sometimes, using once, few, many, or a class for an expanded clone.

many,TRBJ1-1,TRBV29-1,.,CSVDVRGTEAFF,TGCAGCGTTGACGTGAGGGGCACTGAAGCTTTCTTT
.,TRBJ2-3,TRBV12-3/TRBV12-4,TRBD1,CASSRGQGTDTQYF,TGTGCCAGCAGTCGAGGACAGGGCACAGATACGCAGTATTTT
.,TRBJ2-4,TRBV7-9,.,CASSPSSLAKNIQYF,TGTGCCAGCAGCCCATCCTCCCTAGCCAAAAACATTCAGTACTTC
many,TRBJ1-2,TRBV25-1,.,CASRGSSYGYTF,TGTGCCAGCCGGGGGAGCAGCTATGGCTACACCTTC
.,TRBJ1-1,TRBV2,.,CASTKYRAPTEAFF,TGTGCCAGCACCAAATACAGGGCTCCCACTGAAGCTTTCTTT
.,TRBJ2-7,TRBV5-1,.,CASSSGTATYEQYF,TGCGCCAGCAGCTCCGGGACTGCCACCTACGAACAGTACTTC
.,TRBJ2-4,TRBV7-9,TRBD2,CASNELLGGNIQYF,TGTGCCAGCAACGAGCTTCTCGGGGGGAACATTCAGTACTTC
many,TRBJ1-6,TRBV14,.,CASRRPGLTNSPLHF,TGTGCCAGCAGAAGACCGGGACTCACCAATTCACCCCTCCACTTT
.,TRBJ2-1,TRBV6-2/TRBV6-3,TRBD1,CASSSPGQRHSEQFF,TGTGCCAGCAGCTCACCGGGACAGCGGCACAGTGAGCAGTTCTTC
.,TRBJ1-2,TRBV7-2,TRBD1,CASSFGRGQLWGYTF,TGTGCCAGCAGCTTCGGCAGGGGGCAGCTATGGGGCTACACCTTC
.,TRBJ1-2,TRBV29-1,.,CSVERRGNYGYTF,TGCAGCGTTGAACGACGGGGGAACTATGGCTACACCTTC
.,TRBJ1-6,TRBV6-5,.,CASREVIYNSPLHF,TGTGCCAGCAGGGAGGTGATTTATAATTCACCCCTCCACTTT
.,TRBJ1-4,TRBV6-5,.,CASRGINEKLFF,TGTGCCAGCAGGGGAATTAATGAAAAACTGTTTTTT
few,TRBJ2-1,TRBV7-3,TRBD2,CASSAPGLAINEQFF,TGTGCCAGCAGCGCCCCGGGACTAGCGATAAATGAGCAGTTCTTC
.,TRBJ2-7,TRBV18,TRBD2,CASSPGAGEKFEQYF,TGTGCCAGCTCACCCGGAGCGGGAGAGAAGTTCGAGCAGTACTTC
.,TRBJ2-1,TRBV10-3,TRBD2,CAISALAGTYNEQFF,TGTGCCATCAGTGCACTAGCGGGAACCTACAATGAGCAGTTCTTC
many,TRBJ2-1,TRBV7-2,.,CASSPPGYNEQFF,TGTGCCAGCAGCCCCCCGGGGTACAATGAGCAGTTCTTC